These T cell receptor beta chains were read from a single sample in a study of control samples from healthy donors and cancer patients. Data came from immunoSEQ multiplex PCR; TCRdb stores just in-frame clones and leaves some out. The sample consists of around 51,000 clones, about four fifths of them appearing once. Material for sequencing was blood. These receptor sequences come from a man aged 70-80 years in good health. CDR3s include the opening cysteine and the closing phenylalanine or tryptophan. The D gene is left open where the match is weak. Clone sizes are given selectively: once, few, many, or a class where the clone is expanded.

clone_size | cdr3_length | j_call | v_call | d_call | cdr3_aa | cdr3_nt
. | 16 | TRBJ1-4 | TRBV27 | TRBD1 | CASSPLTGGLVEKLFF | TGTGCCAGCAGTCCATTAACAGGGGGCTTGGTGGAAAAACTGTTTTTT
. | 15 | TRBJ2-7 | TRBV7-2 | . | CASSARTGAEYEQYF | TGTGCCAGCAGCGCCCGCACCGGAGCGGAATACGAGCAGTACTTC
. | 15 | TRBJ1-2 | TRBV25-1 | TRBD1 | CASSLTGTRDYGYTF | TGTGCCAGCAGCCTGACAGGGACTCGTGACTATGGCTACACCTTC
. | 14 | TRBJ2-3 | TRBV9 | . | CASSGDPFTDTQYF | TGTGCCAGCAGCGGGGACCCTTTCACAGATACGCAGTATTTT
. | 16 | TRBJ1-2 | TRBV28 | . | CASSLVFPRVNYGYTF | TGTGCCAGCAGTTTAGTCTTCCCCCGGGTCAACTATGGCTACACCTTC
. | 15 | TRBJ2-6 | TRBV5-1 | . | CASSDVYSGANVLTF | TGCGCCAGCTCGGACGTGTACTCTGGGGCCAACGTCCTGACTTTC
. | 12 | TRBJ1-2 | TRBV20-1 | . | CSASIQGYGYTF | TGCAGTGCTAGTATACAGGGATATGGCTACACCTTC
. | 15 | TRBJ1-3 | TRBV19 | . | CASSINPGLRNTIYF | TGTGCCAGTAGTATCAATCCGGGCCTCAGAAACACCATATATTTT
few | 15 | TRBJ1-2 | TRBV5-4 | . | CASTHPRGGPYGYTF | TGTGCCAGCACCCACCCGCGGGGCGGTCCCTATGGCTACACCTTC
. | 18 | TRBJ1-1 | TRBV5-5 | TRBD1 | CASSLGQGIGVSDTEAFF | TGTGCCAGCAGCTTGGGACAGGGTATTGGCGTAAGTGACACTGAAGCTTTCTTT